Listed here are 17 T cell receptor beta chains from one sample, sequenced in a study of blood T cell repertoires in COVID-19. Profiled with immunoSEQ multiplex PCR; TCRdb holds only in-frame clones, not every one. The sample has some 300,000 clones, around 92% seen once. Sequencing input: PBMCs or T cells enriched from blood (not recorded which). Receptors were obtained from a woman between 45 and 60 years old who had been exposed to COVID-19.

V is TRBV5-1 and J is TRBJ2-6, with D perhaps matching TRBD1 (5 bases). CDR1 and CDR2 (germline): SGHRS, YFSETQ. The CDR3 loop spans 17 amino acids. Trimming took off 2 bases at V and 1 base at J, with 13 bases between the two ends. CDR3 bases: TGCGCCAGCAGCTTACAGGAACGATCTTCTGGGGCCAACGTCCTGACTTTC. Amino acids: CASSLQERSSGANVLTF. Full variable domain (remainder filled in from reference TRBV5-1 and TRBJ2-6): KAGVTQTPRYLIKTRGQQVTLSCSPISGHRSVSWYQQTPGQGLQFLFEYFSETQRNKGNFPGRFSGRQFSNSRSEMNVSTLELGDSALYLCASSLQERSSGANVLTFGAGSRLTVL.

The CDR3 coding sequence is TGTGCCAGCAGTTTATGGGCCGTAGCCAAAAACATTCAGTACTTC. Its translation is CASSLWAVAKNIQYF. The J gene is TRBJ2-4, the V gene TRBV28; D gene unclear. With 0 bases removed from V and 0 bases from J, the gap between germline ends came to 6 bases. The germline gives CDR1 MDHEN, CDR2 SYDVKM. The CDR3 consists of 15 residues.

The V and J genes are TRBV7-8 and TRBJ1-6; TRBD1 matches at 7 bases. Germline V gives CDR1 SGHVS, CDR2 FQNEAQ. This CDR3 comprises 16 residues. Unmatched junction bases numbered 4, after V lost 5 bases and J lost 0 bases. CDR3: CASSGTDLSYNSPLHF. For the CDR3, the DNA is TGTGCCAGCAGCGGGACAGACCTCTCCTATAATTCACCCCTCCACTTT.

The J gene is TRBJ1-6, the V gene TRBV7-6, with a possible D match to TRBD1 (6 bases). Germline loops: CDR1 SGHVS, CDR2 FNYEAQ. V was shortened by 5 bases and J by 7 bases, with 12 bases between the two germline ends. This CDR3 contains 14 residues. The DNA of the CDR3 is TGTGCCAGCAGCCTACAGGGTACCAATTCACCCCTCCACTTT. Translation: CASSLQGTNSPLHF. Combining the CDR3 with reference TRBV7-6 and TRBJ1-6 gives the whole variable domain GAGVSQSPRYKVTKRGQDVALRCDPISGHVSLYWYRQALGQGPEFLTYFNYEAQQDKSGLPNDRFSAERPEGSISTLTIQRTEQRDSAMYRCASSLQGTNSPLHFGNGTRLTVT.

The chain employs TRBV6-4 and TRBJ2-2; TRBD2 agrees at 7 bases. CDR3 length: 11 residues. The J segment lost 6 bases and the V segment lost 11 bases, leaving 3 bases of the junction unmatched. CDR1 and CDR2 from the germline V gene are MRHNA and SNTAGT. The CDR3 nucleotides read TGTGCCGGGGAGGGATCCGGGGAGCTGTTTTTT. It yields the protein CAGEGSGELFF.

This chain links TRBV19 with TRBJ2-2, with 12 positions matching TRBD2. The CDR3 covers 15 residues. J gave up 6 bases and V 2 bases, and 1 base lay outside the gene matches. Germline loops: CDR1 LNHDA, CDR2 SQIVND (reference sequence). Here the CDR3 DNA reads TGTGCCAGTAGTATAACTAGCGGGGGGTCCGGGGAGCTGTTTTTT. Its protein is CASSITSGGSGELFF.

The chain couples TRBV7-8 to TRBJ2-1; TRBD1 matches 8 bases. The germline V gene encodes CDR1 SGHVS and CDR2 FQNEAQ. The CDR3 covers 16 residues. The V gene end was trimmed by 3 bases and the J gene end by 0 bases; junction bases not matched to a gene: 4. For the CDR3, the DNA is TGTGCCAGCAGCTTCCCGGACAGGGACTCCTACAATGAGCAGTTCTTC. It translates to CASSFPDRDSYNEQFF.

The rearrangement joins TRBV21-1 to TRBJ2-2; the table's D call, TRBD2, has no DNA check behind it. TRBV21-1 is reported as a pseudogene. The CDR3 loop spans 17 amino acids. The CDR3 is CASSKEQRGVGTGELFF. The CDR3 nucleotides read TGTGCCAGCAGCAAAGAGCAGCGGGGGGTGGGCACCGGGGAGCTGTTTTTT.

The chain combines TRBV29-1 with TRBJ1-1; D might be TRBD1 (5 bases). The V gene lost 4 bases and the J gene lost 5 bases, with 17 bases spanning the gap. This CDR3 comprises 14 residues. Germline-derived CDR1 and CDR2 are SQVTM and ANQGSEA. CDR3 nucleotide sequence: TGCAGCGTTGTGGGAGGGGAGGGTTGGACTGAAGCTTTCTTT. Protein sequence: CSVVGGEGWTEAFF.

Written as DNA, the CDR3 is TGTGCCAGCAGCTCAGGCGTTGGAAACACCATATATTTT. It yields the protein CASSSGVGNTIYF. The V and J genes are TRBV11-2 and TRBJ1-3; no firm D call. Trimming stripped 4 bases from V and 3 bases from J, with 7 bases between. The CDR3 totals 13 residues. Germline CDR1 reads SGHAT; CDR2 reads FQNNGV.

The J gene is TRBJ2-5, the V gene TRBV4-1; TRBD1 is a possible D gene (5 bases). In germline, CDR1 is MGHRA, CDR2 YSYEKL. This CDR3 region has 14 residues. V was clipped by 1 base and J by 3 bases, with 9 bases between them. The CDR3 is CASSQVAGKETQYF. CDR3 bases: TGCGCCAGCAGCCAAGTGGCAGGGAAAGAGACCCAGTACTTC.

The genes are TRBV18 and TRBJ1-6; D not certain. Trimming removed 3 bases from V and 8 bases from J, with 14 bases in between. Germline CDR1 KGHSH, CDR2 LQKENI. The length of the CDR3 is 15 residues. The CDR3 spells CASSPQTVLHSPLHF. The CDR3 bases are TGTGCCAGCTCACCTCAGACTGTATTGCATTCACCCCTCCACTTT.

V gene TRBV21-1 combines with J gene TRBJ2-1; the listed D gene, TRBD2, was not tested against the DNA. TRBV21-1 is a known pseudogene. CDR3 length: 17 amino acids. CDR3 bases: TGTGCCAGCAGCACGGTCCCTAGCAAGGGTGGCTACAATGAGCAGTTCTTC. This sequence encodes CASSTVPSKGGYNEQFF.

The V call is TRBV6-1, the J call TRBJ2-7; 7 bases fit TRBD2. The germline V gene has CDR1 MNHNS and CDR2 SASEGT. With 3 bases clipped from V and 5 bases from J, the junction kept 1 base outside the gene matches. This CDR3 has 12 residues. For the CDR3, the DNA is TGTGCCAGCAGTGAGCGGGGGAACGAGCAGTACTTC. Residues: CASSERGNEQYF.

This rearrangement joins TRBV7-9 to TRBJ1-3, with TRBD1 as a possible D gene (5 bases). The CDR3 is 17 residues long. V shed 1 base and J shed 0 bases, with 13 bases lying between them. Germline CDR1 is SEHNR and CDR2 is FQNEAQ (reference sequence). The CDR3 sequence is CASSLGVGPDSGNTIYF. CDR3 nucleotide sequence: TGTGCCAGCAGCTTAGGGGTGGGGCCGGACTCTGGAAACACCATATATTTT.

CDR3 loop: CASSRDRAETQYF. The CDR3 DNA reads TGCGCCAGCAGCCGGGACAGGGCAGAGACCCAGTACTTC. The chain combines TRBV4-1 with TRBJ2-5; 9 nucleotides align to TRBD1. Trimming at V came to 4 bases and at J to 4 bases, leaving 1 base not matched to a gene. The CDR3 covers 13 residues. Germline CDR1 is MGHRA and CDR2 is YSYEKL.

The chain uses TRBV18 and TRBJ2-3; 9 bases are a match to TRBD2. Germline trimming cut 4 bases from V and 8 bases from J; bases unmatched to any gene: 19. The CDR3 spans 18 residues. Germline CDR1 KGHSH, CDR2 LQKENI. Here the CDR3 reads CASSREIGLASKVGTQYF. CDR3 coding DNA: TGTGCCAGCTCACGCGAAATCGGACTAGCGAGTAAAGTCGGTACGCAGTATTTT.